This TCR beta chain stems from a study of blood T cell repertoires in COVID-19 (dated by TCRdb to 2020 to 2021). Study-wide context: Collaborator samples came from the United States, Italy and Spain and covered acute and convalescent phases of COVID-19. Where HLA class I and class II types were available, the types were taken from metadata supplied by the sample provider, not from assay-based typing. The material from the prospective study consisted of cDNA or gDNA derived from T cells, B-cell-depleted T cells, or PBMCs. Samples were obtained from the ongoing ImmuneRACE study (first 160 participants) and from 1,254 subjects provided by 6 global collaborators. Nearly every sample came with metadata listing a de-identified subject ID, COVID-19 status, age in years and sex. A freely available public database, intended as a resource for researchers studying the immune response to SARS-CoV-2, is where the repertoires were released. Deeply sampled blood TCRbeta repertoires from subjects exposed to, actively infected with, or recovered from COVID-19 were included in the dataset.

The collaborating institutions used their own protocols to collect whole blood in K2EDTA tubes. Collaborator samples were shipped for TCRbeta analysis as frozen whole blood, isolated PBMCs, or DNA extracted from either sample type. The paper's findings and limits, for the study overall: The quantity of clinical and demographic metadata differed by source and by participant and was supplied without curation.

Concerning this clone: Its antigen has not been determined. Per-nucleotide qualities are absent, and no much larger clonotype sits a single base away.

V loses 5 bases, J loses 4 bases, and the germline ends lie 14 bases apart. For CDR1 and CDR2, the germline V gene (reference sequence) lists MNHEY and SMNVEV. The CDR3 starts with the cysteine, ends with the phenylalanine, and has 14 residues. Only the CDR3 portion is preserved as DNA: 42 bases, with reading frame beginning at the first base. TCRbeta CDR3 regions were amplified from genomic DNA using the immunoSEQ Assay, a bias-controlled multiplex PCR. Processing in the source paper ran as follows. Within the assay, amplification of reference gene primers was used to estimate how many nucleated cells each sample contained. Sequence reads were collapsed and filtered to measure the absolute abundance of every unique TCRbeta CDR3 rearrangement. Productive Simpson clonality was computed per sample as the square root of Simpson's diversity index over productive rearrangements. As stored in TCRdb, this immuneACCESS dataset retains in-frame rearrangements with V and J assigned. A fraction of the clones does not appear; measured against another copy, unresolved V genes explain less than half of the discrepancy, and the remainder lacks a known reason. The V and J calls and the clone size are those of that table, but D and trimming were determined from the DNA. The sample includes fewer than 150,000 clones, with 75% to 90% observed a single time. The ten largest clones capture around 8% of the sample.

The rearrangement combines TRBV27 with TRBJ1-1; the D gene remains uncertain. This TCR was sampled from a woman in her forties with acute or convalescent COVID-19. Sequencing was performed on peripheral blood. The CDR3 in this case is CASSPARGSTEAFF. The bases are TGTGCCAGCAGTCCTGCCCGGGGTAGCACTGAAGCTTTCTTT.